This entry describes one T cell receptor (beta chain). Its antigen is not known. The V segment lost 6 bases and the J segment 2 bases; nucleotides outside the gene matches: 4. CDR3 size: 14 residues. From germline, CDR1 is MNHEY and CDR2 SVGAGI. One entry per CDR3 protein results from TCRdb running MiXCR on the reads. Here the sample spans approximately 24,000 distinct CDR3 sequences, 22% being singletons. This sample stems from a study of T cell repertoires in cytomegalovirus infection. Overall study context: A matching HLA type, together with CMV infection, was signaled by public TCR beta signatures.

Study observations and caveats: The cumulative frequency of public TCR beta families identified carriers of CMV plus the relevant HLA. HLA-C-restricted CMV clonotypes gave the most frequent clonotype in two of eight donors.

This specimen was CD8+ T cells from cultured PBMCs, taken from culture after CMV antigen stimulation. This chain joins TRBV6-5 and TRBJ2-5, with 9 positions matching TRBD2. This TCR came from a human donor in good health (CMV status not recorded). Some clones in this sample may be carry-over from other donors' samples. CDR3 loop: CASRSLAGQETQYF. DNA for the CDR3: TGTGCCAGCAGATCCCTAGCGGGACAAGAGACCCAGTACTTC.